This T cell receptor (beta chain) was recovered during a study of blood T cell repertoires in COVID-19. Study-level information: The origin of the acute and convalescent COVID-19 samples was the United States, Italy and Spain. PBMCs, B-cell-depleted T cells, or T cells provided the cDNA or gDNA that made up the material.

Per the original data handling: Estimation of nucleated cell counts was performed using reference gene primer amplification. Assay used: immunoSEQ multiplex PCR; TCRdb lists only in-frame clones, some missing. The V and J calls and clone size were taken over from that table, and D and trimming were inferred from the DNA. Here the sample spans 200,000 to 250,000 clones, 85% being singletons. Patients in Seattle were enrolled during active infection, then followed longitudinally. Notes on this clone: Other DNA sequences in the same sample also yield this CDR3.

The V end lost 2 bases, the J end lost 0 bases, and 6 bases lay between the germline ends. CDR1 SGHTA and CDR2 FQGTGA come from the germline V gene. The CDR3 spans 14 residues. The receptor was isolated from a woman in her 70s with COVID-19, enrolled during active disease. The sequenced sample was peripheral blood. V and J are TRBV7-3 and TRBJ2-3; no clear D gene. CDR3 region: CASSLGQSTDTQYF. CDR3 in DNA: TGTGCCAGCAGCTTAGGGCAGAGCACAGATACGCAGTATTTT.